A selection of T cell receptor beta chains follows, all from one sample in a study of beta chain features in type 1 diabetes. The assay was immunoSEQ multiplex PCR, and TCRdb's table has in-frame clones only and misses some. The sample shows roughly 400,000 clones, approximately 15% of them seen only once. Sequenced: naive CD4+ T cells from blood. These receptors were obtained from a woman aged 18 to 35 in good health. Each CDR3 is given with its conserved first and last residue. The D gene is left open where the match is weak. For some rows the clone size is stated as once, few or many, or as a class when expanded; others skip it.

clone_size	j_call	d_call	v_call	cdr3_aa	cdr3_nt
-	TRBJ1-2	-	TRBV18	CASSPRGGAEDGYTF	TGTGCCAGCTCACCACGGGGCGGGGCAGAGGATGGCTACACCTTC
-	TRBJ2-5	-	TRBV5-1	CASSLALGSQETQYF	TGCGCCAGCAGCTTGGCCCTGGGTAGCCAGGAGACCCAGTACTTC
-	TRBJ2-1	TRBD2	TRBV7-8	CASSYSRLAGNEQFF	TGTGCCAGCAGCTATTCGAGACTAGCGGGCAATGAGCAGTTCTTC
few	TRBJ2-6	TRBD1	TRBV30	CAWSVGTGISGANVLTF	TGTGCCTGGAGTGTAGGGACAGGGATATCTGGGGCCAACGTCCTGACTTTC
few	TRBJ2-1	TRBD1	TRBV6-5	CASRIQGDNEQFF	TGTGCCAGCAGAATACAGGGGGACAATGAGCAGTTCTTC
-	TRBJ1-5	TRBD1	TRBV18	CASSRGQGLNQPQHF	TGTGCCAGCTCCCGAGGACAGGGCCTCAATCAGCCCCAGCATTTT
few	TRBJ1-1	-	TRBV7-9	CASSFSMNTEAFF	TGTGCCAGCAGCTTTTCTATGAACACTGAAGCTTTCTTT
-	TRBJ2-7	TRBD2	TRBV28	CAISGRSDEQYF	TGTGCTATTAGCGGGAGGAGCGACGAGCAGTACTTC
-	TRBJ2-1	TRBD2	TRBV9	CASSVGGSGSHRREQFF	TGTGCCAGCAGCGTAGGTGGTAGCGGGAGCCACAGACGAGAGCAGTTCTTC
few	TRBJ2-7	TRBD2	TRBV4-2	CASSHQTSGTPYEQYF	TGTGCCAGCAGCCATCAGACTAGCGGGACGCCCTACGAGCAGTACTTC
few	TRBJ2-6	-	TRBV5-6	CASSFTGANVLTF	TGTGCCAGCAGCTTTACAGGGGCCAACGTCCTGACTTTC
-	TRBJ2-1	TRBD2	TRBV2	CASRFEAGTYNEQFF	TGTGCCAGCAGGTTCGAAGCGGGGACCTACAATGAGCAGTTCTTC
few	TRBJ1-2	-	TRBV12-5	CASCWAGDANYGYTF	TGTGCTAGTTGTTGGGCAGGCGATGCTAACTATGGCTACACCTTC
-	TRBJ2-7	-	TRBV5-6	CASSLRTPPYEQYF	TGTGCCAGCAGCCTTCGGACACCCCCCTACGAGCAGTACTTC
few	TRBJ2-1	TRBD1	TRBV28	CASRTGTAAPKQFF	TGTGCCAGCAGGACCGGGACAGCCGCACCCAAGCAGTTCTTC
-	TRBJ1-5	TRBD1	TRBV2	CASRPGGIQPQHF	TGTGCCAGCCGGCCAGGGGGTATTCAGCCCCAGCATTTT
few	TRBJ2-7	-	TRBV6-1	CASSDPGNEQGYEQYF	TGTGCCAGCAGTGACCCAGGAAACGAACAGGGCTACGAGCAGTACTTC
-	TRBJ2-1	TRBD1	TRBV15	CATSRLRTGGSYNEQFF	TGTGCCACCAGCAGACTACGGACAGGGGGCTCCTACAATGAGCAGTTCTTC
few	TRBJ2-5	-	TRBV30	CAWSWSRGETQYF	TGTGCCTGGAGTTGGTCCCGGGGAGAGACCCAGTACTTC
-	TRBJ1-4	-	TRBV5-1	CASSLGLEGYEKLFF	TGCGCCAGCAGCTTAGGTCTTGAGGGCTATGAAAAACTGTTTTTT
-	TRBJ2-3	-	TRBV7-9	CASSLGGGGTDTQYF	TGTGCCAGCAGCTTAGGAGGAGGTGGCACAGATACGCAGTATTTT
-	TRBJ2-7	TRBD2	TRBV28	CASTHPRGDSGTSSCEQYF	TGTGCCAGCACCCACCCTCGCGGGGACTCCGGGACTAGCAGTTGCGAGCAGTACTTC
few	TRBJ2-7	TRBD1	TRBV28	CASSQGAAVYEQYF	TGTGCCAGCAGCCAGGGGGCGGCTGTCTACGAGCAGTACTTC
few	TRBJ2-3	TRBD2	TRBV11-2	CASTGLAGPDTQYF	TGTGCCAGCACCGGACTAGCGGGTCCCGATACGCAGTATTTT
-	TRBJ2-7	-	TRBV7-9	CASSPRGYEQYF	TGTGCCAGCAGCCCCCGCGGGTACGAGCAGTACTTC
few	TRBJ2-1	TRBD2	TRBV28	CASSDWTSGYNEQFF	TGTGCCAGCAGTGACTGGACTAGCGGATACAATGAGCAGTTCTTC
-	TRBJ1-1	-	TRBV5-1	CASSLVGRGRNTEAFF	TGCGCCAGCAGCTTGGTTGGCAGGGGTAGGAACACTGAAGCTTTCTTT